A selection of T cell receptor beta chains follows, all from one sample in a study of blood T cell repertoires in COVID-19. Sequencing used immunoSEQ multiplex PCR; TCRdb keeps in-frame clones, though not all of them. The table shows approximately 90,000 clones, with less than 90% occurring only once. The sample taken for sequencing was peripheral blood. These receptors originate from a man older than 75 with active or convalescent COVID-19. Both conserved end residues are part of each CDR3. The D gene is left open where the match is weak. Size is stated for part of the rows, as once, few or many counts, or as a class when the clone is expanded.

d_call,clone_size,j_call,v_call,cdr3_aa,cdr3_nt
-,-,TRBJ2-2,TRBV10-3,CAVLQGLNTGELFF,TGTGCCGTACTACAGGGATTGAACACCGGGGAGCTGTTTTTT
TRBD1,-,TRBJ1-2,TRBV28,CASSPGQNYGYTF,TGTGCCAGCAGTCCGGGACAGAACTATGGCTACACCTTC
-,-,TRBJ1-4,TRBV5-1,CASRDTLRDYSTNEKLFF,TGCGCCAGCAGGGATACATTGAGAGACTACTCAACTAATGAAAAACTGTTTTTT
-,-,TRBJ1-1,TRBV18,CASSRAGSNTEAFF,TGTGCCAGCTCACGCGCAGGATCGAACACTGAAGCTTTCTTT
-,few,TRBJ1-3,TRBV2,CASRGPFGNTIYF,TGTGCCAGCAGGGGGCCATTTGGAAACACCATATATTTT
TRBD1,-,TRBJ1-6,TRBV5-5,CASSLGEGAYSPLHF,TGTGCCAGCAGCTTGGGAGAGGGGGCGTATTCACCCCTCCACTTT
-,once,TRBJ2-7,TRBV4-1,CASSLSIFDEQYF,TGCGCCAGCAGCCTCAGTATTTTTGACGAGCAGTACTTC
TRBD2,-,TRBJ2-3,TRBV13,CASSLVAASGRSIDTQYF,TGTGCCAGCAGCTTAGTTGCGGCTAGCGGGAGGAGTATTGATACGCAGTATTTT
-,few,TRBJ1-4,TRBV18,CASSPGAAEKLFF,TGTGCCAGCTCACCAGGGGCTGCCGAAAAACTGTTTTTT
TRBD2,-,TRBJ2-1,TRBV5-1,CASSLEPYAGGGRNEQFF,TGCGCCAGCAGCTTGGAACCCTATGCGGGAGGAGGGCGGAATGAGCAGTTCTTC
TRBD1,few,TRBJ1-2,TRBV28,CASTQGDTLSGYTF,TGTGCCAGCACCCAGGGGGATACTCTAAGTGGCTACACCTTC
TRBD2,-,TRBJ2-1,TRBV20-1,CSASDIRLADNSYNEQFF,TGCAGTGCTAGTGATATCCGACTAGCGGATAACTCCTACAATGAGCAGTTCTTC
-,few,TRBJ2-1,TRBV19,CASKRTASYNEQFF,TGTGCCAGTAAGAGGACTGCCTCCTACAATGAGCAGTTCTTC
TRBD2,-,TRBJ2-1,TRBV27,CASSSPSSGRRNEQFF,TGTGCCAGCAGTTCCCCCTCTAGCGGGAGACGGAATGAGCAGTTCTTC
TRBD2,-,TRBJ2-1,TRBV27,CASSWREGIEQFF,TGTGCCAGCAGTTGGCGGGAGGGGATAGAGCAGTTCTTC
-,-,TRBJ2-7,TRBV5-6,CASSLEQLHEQYF,TGTGCCAGCAGCTTGGAACAGCTACACGAGCAGTACTTC
-,-,TRBJ2-3,TRBV7-9,CASGMFLDRSDTQYF,TGTGCCAGCGGCATGTTTCTTGACAGGTCAGATACGCAGTATTTT
-,once,TRBJ2-7,TRBV3-1/TRBV3-2,CASSYTRGASEQYF,TGTGCCAGCAGTTACACCCGGGGAGCTAGCGAGCAGTACTTC
TRBD1,-,TRBJ1-2,TRBV28,CASSGQGAYGYTF,TGTGCCAGCAGCGGACAGGGCGCTTATGGCTACACCTTC
TRBD2,-,TRBJ2-1,TRBV27,CASSTRLAGEYEQFF,TGTGCCAGCAGTACCCGACTAGCGGGAGAATATGAGCAGTTCTTC
TRBD1,-,TRBJ2-5,TRBV28,CASSLWGQGGTQYF,TGTGCCAGCAGTTTATGGGGACAGGGTGGGACCCAGTACTTC
-,-,TRBJ2-1,TRBV4-3,CASSQHSVNEQFF,TGCGCCAGCAGCCAACATAGCGTCAATGAGCAGTTCTTC